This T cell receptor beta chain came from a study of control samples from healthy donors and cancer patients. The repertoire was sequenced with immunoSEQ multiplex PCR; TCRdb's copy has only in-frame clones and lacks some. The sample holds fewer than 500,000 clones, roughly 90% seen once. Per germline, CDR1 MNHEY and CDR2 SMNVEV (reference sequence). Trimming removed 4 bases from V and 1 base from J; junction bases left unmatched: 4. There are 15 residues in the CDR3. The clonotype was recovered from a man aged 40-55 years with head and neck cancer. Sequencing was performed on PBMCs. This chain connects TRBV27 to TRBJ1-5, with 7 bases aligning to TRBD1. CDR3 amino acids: CASSSTDRSNQPQHF. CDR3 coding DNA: TGTGCCAGCAGTTCAACGGACAGGAGCAATCAGCCCCAGCATTTT.